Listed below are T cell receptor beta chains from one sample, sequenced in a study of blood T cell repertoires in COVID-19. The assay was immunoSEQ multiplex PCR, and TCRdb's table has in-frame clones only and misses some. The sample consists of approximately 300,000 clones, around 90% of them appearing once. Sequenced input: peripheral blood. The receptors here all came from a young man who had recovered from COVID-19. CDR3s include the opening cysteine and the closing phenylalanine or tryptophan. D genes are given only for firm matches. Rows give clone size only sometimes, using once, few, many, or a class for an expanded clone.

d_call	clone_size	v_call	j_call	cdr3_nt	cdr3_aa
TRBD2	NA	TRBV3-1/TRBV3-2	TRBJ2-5	TGTGCCAGCAGCTTTAGACTAGCGGGAGGTTTGGAGACCCAGTACTTC	CASSFRLAGGLETQYF
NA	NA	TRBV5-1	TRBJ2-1	TGCGCCAGCAGCTTGACCGGGACTGACTACAATGAGCAGTTCTTC	CASSLTGTDYNEQFF
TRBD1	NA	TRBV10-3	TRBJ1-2	TGTGCCATCACGGGACAGGGAAATGGCTACACCTTC	CAITGQGNGYTF
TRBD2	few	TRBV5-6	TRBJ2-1	TGTGCCAGCAGCTCGCCGGGACTAGCAGCCAATGAGCAGTTCTTC	CASSSPGLAANEQFF
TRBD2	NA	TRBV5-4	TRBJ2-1	TGTGCCAGCAGCCCCAGACTAGCGGGATCCTACAATGAGCAGTTCTTC	CASSPRLAGSYNEQFF
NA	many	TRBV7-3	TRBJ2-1	TGTGCCAGCAGCCCCTCCAGTACGTACAATGAGCAGTTCTTC	CASSPSSTYNEQFF
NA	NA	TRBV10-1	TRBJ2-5	TGCGCCAGCAGTGAGTCGAAGGCAGGGGAAGAGACCCAGTACTTC	CASSESKAGEETQYF
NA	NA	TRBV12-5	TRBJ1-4	TGTGCTAGTGGTTTGGTAGGGACAAATGAAAAACTGTTTTTT	CASGLVGTNEKLFF
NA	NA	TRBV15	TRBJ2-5	TGTGCCACCAGGCTAGAACCCAAAGAGACCCAGTACTTC	CATRLEPKETQYF
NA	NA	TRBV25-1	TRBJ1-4	TGTGCCAGCAGTTTAAGCGCCCACATGTTTTTT	CASSLSAHMFF
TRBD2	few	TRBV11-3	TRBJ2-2	TGTGCCAGCACGCGGGGGGACAACGGGGAGCTGTTTTTT	CASTRGDNGELFF
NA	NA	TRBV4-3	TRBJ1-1	TGCGCCAGCAGCCTGAGCCTGAACACTGAAGCTTTCTTT	CASSLSLNTEAFF
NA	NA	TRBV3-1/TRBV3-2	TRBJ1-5	TGTGCCAGCAGCCAAGAGGGGGGGGTTAGCAATCAGCCCCAGCATTTT	CASSQEGGVSNQPQHF
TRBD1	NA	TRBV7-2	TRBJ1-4	TGTGCCAGCAGCTTAGGGGACAGGGCCGAAAAACTGTTTTTT	CASSLGDRAEKLFF
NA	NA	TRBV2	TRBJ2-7	TGTGCCAGCAAGAGTAGTGCGACAGTTCACGAGCAGTACTTC	CASKSSATVHEQYF
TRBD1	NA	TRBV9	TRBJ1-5	TGTGCCAGCAGCGTAGGGGACAGACCGACTCCCCAGCATTTT	CASSVGDRPTPQHF
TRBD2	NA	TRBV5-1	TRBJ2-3	TGCGCCAGCAGCGCCCGGACTAGCGGCACAGATACGCAGTATTTT	CASSARTSGTDTQYF
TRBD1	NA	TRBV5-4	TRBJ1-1	TGTGCCAGCAGCTTCCGGGACAGATCCAACACTGAAGCTTTCTTT	CASSFRDRSNTEAFF
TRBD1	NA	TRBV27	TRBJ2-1	TGTGCCAGCAGTCCCACCCACCTACCAGTGGACAGGGGGAAGTTCTTC	CASSPTHLPVDRGKFF
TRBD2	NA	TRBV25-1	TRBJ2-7	TGTGCCAGCAGTGGGTCACTAGCGGGAGGAGGGTCCTACGAGCAGTACTTC	CASSGSLAGGGSYEQYF
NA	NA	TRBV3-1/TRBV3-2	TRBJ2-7	TGTGCCAGCAGCCAAGAAAGTAATCCGGTCGGGTACGAGCAGTACTTC	CASSQESNPVGYEQYF
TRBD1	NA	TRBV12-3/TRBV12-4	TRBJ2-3	TGTGCCAGCACCTATGATAGGGCAGGGGGCCGGTATTTT	CASTYDRAGGRYF
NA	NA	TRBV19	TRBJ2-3	TGTGCCAGTAGTATCCTAGCGAGAGATACGCAGTATTTT	CASSILARDTQYF
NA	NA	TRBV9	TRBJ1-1	TGTGCCAGCAGCGTAGATTGGGGGGACACTGAAGCTTTCTTT	CASSVDWGDTEAFF
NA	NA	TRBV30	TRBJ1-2	TGTGCCTGGGCTCGACAGGCGGTCTATGGCTACACCTTC	CAWARQAVYGYTF
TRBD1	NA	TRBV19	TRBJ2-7	TGTGCCAGTAGCCTAGTGGGACAGGGGGCCTACGAGCAGTACTTC	CASSLVGQGAYEQYF
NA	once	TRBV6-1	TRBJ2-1	TGTGCCAGCAGTGAAGCCAGGGGTTTAGTCAATGAGCAGTTCTTC	CASSEARGLVNEQFF
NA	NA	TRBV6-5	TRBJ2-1	TGTGCCAGCAGTTACGGGCAGATCCGAGCCGATGAGCAGTTCTTC	CASSYGQIRADEQFF
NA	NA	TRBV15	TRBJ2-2	TGTGCCACCAGCAGAGTGCGGGATACCGGGGAGCTGTTTTTT	CATSRVRDTGELFF
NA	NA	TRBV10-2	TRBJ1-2	TGCGCCAGCGGCGACCCGAGAAACGCGGGTGGCTACACCTTC	CASGDPRNAGGYTF
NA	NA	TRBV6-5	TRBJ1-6	TGTGCCAGCAGGGGAAGGGGTGATTCACCCCTCCACTTT	CASRGRGDSPLHF
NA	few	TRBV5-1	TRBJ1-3	TGCGCCAGCAGCTTGGCCCCCAGGCAGTCCTCTGGAAACACCATATATTTT	CASSLAPRQSSGNTIYF
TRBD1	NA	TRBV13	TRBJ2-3	TGTGCCAGCAGCTCTTCAACAGGGGCTCTCACAGATACGCAGTATTTT	CASSSSTGALTDTQYF
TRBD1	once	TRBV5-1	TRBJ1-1	TGCGCCAGCAGCGTCGGACAGGGGGGCACTGAAGCTTTCTTT	CASSVGQGGTEAFF
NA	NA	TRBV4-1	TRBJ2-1	TGCGCCAGCAGCCAGGGCGAAGACAGCTACAATGAGCAGTTCTTC	CASSQGEDSYNEQFF
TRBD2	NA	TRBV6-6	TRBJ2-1	TGTGCCAGCAGTTCGGGACTAGCGGGAGGTGGTAATGAGCAGTTCTTC	CASSSGLAGGGNEQFF
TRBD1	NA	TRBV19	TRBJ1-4	TGTGCCAGTAGTCAATCCAACAGGGGATTCGGAGAAAAACTGTTTTTT	CASSQSNRGFGEKLFF
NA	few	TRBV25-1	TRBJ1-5	TGTGCCAGCAGTGAAGACGGGTATAGCAATCAGCCCCAGCATTTT	CASSEDGYSNQPQHF
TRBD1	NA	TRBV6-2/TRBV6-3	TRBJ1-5	TGTGCCAGCAGTACCGGACAGGGTGGGAATCAGCCCCAGCATTTT	CASSTGQGGNQPQHF
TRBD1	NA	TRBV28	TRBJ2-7	TGTGCCAGCACTTCGCACGAGACAGGGGTAAGGGAGCAGTACTTC	CASTSHETGVREQYF
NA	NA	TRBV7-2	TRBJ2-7	TGTGCCAGCAGAGGTGGGGACAAGCCATCCTACGAGCAGTACTTC	CASRGGDKPSYEQYF
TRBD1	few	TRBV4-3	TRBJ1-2	TGCGCCAGCAGCCAGGGACAGGGCGGCTATGGCTACACCTTC	CASSQGQGGYGYTF